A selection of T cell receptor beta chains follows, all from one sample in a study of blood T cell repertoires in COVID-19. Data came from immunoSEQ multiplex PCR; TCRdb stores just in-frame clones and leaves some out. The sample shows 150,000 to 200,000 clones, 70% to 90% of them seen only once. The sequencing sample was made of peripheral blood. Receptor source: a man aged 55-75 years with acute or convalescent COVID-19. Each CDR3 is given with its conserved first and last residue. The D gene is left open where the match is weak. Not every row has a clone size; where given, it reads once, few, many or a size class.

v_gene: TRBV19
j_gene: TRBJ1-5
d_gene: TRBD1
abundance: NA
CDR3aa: CASTIPRTGTNQPQHF
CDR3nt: TGTGCCAGTACGATACCCCGGACAGGGACTAACCAGCCCCAGCATTTT

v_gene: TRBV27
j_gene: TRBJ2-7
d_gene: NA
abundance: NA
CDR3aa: CASRLGPYYEQYF
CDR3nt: TGTGCCAGCAGGCTTGGGCCTTACTACGAGCAGTACTTC

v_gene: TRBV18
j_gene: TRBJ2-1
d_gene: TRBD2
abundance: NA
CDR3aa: CASSPPYDRGTTSGRNNEQFF
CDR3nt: TGTGCCAGCTCACCACCGTACGACAGGGGGACGACTAGCGGGAGAAACAATGAGCAGTTCTTC

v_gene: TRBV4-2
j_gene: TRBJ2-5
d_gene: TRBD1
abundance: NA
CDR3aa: CASSQDGTGGETQYF
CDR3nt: TGTGCCAGCAGCCAAGATGGGACAGGGGGAGAGACCCAGTACTTC

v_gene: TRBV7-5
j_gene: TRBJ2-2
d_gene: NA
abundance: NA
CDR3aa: CARSLTAGELFF
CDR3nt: TGTGCCAGAAGCTTAACAGCCGGGGAGCTGTTTTTT

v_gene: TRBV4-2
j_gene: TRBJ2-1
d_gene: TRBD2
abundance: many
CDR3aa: CASSQGVASGSKEQFF
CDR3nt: TGTGCCAGCAGCCAAGGTGTCGCTAGCGGGAGTAAGGAGCAGTTCTTC

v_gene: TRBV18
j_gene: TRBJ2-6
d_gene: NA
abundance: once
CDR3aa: CASSPNPPAGAGANVLTF
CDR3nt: TGTGCCAGCTCACCCAATCCTCCCGCCGGGGCTGGGGCCAACGTCCTGACTTTC

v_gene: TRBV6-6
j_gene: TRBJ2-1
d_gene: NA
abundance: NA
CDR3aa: CASAGWNEQFF
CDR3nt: TGTGCCAGCGCGGGCTGGAATGAGCAGTTCTTC

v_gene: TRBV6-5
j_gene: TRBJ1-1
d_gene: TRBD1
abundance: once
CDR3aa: CASSYNRDRNTEAFF
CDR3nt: TGTGCCAGCAGCTACAACCGGGACAGAAACACTGAAGCTTTCTTT

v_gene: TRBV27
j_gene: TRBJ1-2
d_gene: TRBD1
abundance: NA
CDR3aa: CASSLYGTGSNYGYTF
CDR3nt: TGTGCCAGCAGTTTATATGGGACAGGGTCTAACTATGGCTACACCTTC

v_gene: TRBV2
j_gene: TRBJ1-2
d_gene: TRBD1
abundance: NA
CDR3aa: CASRAPGGLNYGYTF
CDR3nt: TGTGCCAGCAGGGCCCCAGGGGGTCTGAACTATGGCTACACCTTC

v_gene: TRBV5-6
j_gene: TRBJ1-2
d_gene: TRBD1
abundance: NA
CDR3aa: CASSQPETGKYGYTF
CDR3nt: TGTGCCAGCAGCCAGCCAGAGACAGGGAAGTATGGCTACACCTTC

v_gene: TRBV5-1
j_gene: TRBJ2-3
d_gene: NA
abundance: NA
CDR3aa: CASSLGASGTDTQYF
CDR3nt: TGCGCCAGCAGCTTGGGAGCTAGCGGCACAGATACGCAGTATTTT

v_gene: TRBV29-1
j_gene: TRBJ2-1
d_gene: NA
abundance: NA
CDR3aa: CSVTAGVREQFF
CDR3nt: TGCAGCGTGACCGCAGGGGTCCGGGAGCAGTTCTTC

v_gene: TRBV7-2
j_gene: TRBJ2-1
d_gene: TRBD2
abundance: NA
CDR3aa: CASSLSRPGEGEFF
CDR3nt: TGTGCCAGCAGCTTATCCCGGCCGGGGGAGGGAGAGTTCTTC

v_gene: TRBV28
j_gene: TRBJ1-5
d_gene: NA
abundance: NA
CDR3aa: CASSAVTGGAYSNQPQHF
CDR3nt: TGTGCCAGCAGCGCCGTGACGGGGGGGGCCTATAGCAATCAGCCCCAGCATTTT

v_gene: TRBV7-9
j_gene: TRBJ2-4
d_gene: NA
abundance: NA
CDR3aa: CASSQTKGGGEAKNIQYF
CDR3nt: TGTGCCAGCAGTCAAACAAAAGGGGGCGGGGAAGCCAAAAACATTCAGTACTTC

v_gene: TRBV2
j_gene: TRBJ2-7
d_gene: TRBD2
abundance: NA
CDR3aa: CASKREVLREQYF
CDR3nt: TGTGCCAGCAAGCGGGAGGTGTTACGCGAGCAGTACTTC

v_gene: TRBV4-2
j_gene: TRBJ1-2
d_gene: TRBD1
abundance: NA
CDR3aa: CASSTRQGPGYGYTF
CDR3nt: TGTGCCAGCAGCACCCGACAGGGCCCAGGCTATGGCTACACCTTC

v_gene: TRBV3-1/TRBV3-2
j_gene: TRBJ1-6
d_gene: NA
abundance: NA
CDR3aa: CASSRMGATYNSPLHF
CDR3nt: TGTGCCAGCAGCCGTATGGGGGCGACCTATAATTCACCCCTCCACTTT

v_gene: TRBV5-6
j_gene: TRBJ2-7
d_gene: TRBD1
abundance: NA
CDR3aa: CASSWDRGTYEQYF
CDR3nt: TGTGCCAGCAGCTGGGACAGGGGGACCTACGAGCAGTACTTC

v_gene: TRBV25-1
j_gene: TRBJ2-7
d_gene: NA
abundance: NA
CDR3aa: CASVAYTVPYEQYF
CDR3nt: TGTGCCAGCGTGGCCTATACAGTGCCCTACGAGCAGTACTTC

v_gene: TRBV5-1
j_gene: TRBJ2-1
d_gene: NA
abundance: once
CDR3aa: CASSLYRDNEQFF
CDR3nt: TGCGCCAGCAGCTTATACAGGGACAATGAGCAGTTCTTC

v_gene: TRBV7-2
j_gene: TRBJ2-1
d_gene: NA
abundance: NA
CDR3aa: CASSSSGVPYNEQFF
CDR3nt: TGTGCCAGCAGCTCTTCGGGGGTTCCTTACAATGAGCAGTTCTTC

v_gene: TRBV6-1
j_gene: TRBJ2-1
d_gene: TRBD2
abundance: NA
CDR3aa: CASSEATGGSYNEQFF
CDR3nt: TGTGCCAGCAGTGAAGCAACGGGAGGCTCCTACAATGAGCAGTTCTTC

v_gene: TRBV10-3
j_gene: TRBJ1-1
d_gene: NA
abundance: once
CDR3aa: CAISESEGIEAFF
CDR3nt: TGTGCCATCAGTGAGTCGGAGGGTATTGAAGCTTTCTTT

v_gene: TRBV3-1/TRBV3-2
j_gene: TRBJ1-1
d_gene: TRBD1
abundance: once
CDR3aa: CASRRQGRDTEAFF
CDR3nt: TGTGCCAGCAGAAGACAGGGTCGGGACACTGAAGCTTTCTTT

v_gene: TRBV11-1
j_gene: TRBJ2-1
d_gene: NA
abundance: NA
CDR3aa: CASSSGDSNEQFF
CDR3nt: TGTGCCAGCAGCTCGGGGGACAGCAATGAGCAGTTCTTC

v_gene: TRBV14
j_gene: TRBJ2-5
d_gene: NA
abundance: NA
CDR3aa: CASSVRGETQYF
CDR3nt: TGTGCCAGCAGCGTCAGGGGAGAGACCCAGTACTTC

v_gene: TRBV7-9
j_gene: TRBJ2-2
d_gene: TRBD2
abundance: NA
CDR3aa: CASSLAGTSINTGELFF
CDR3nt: TGTGCCAGCAGCTTAGCCGGGACTAGCATTAACACCGGGGAGCTGTTTTTT

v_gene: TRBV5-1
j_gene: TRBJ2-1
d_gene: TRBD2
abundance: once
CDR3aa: CASSGGLAVYNEQFF
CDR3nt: TGCGCCAGCAGCGGGGGACTAGCGGTCTACAATGAGCAGTTCTTC

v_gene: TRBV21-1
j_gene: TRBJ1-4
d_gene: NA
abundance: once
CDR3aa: CASSTPGQGNEKLFF
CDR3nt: TGTGCCAGCAGCACGCCGGGACAGGGAAATGAAAAACTGTTTTTT

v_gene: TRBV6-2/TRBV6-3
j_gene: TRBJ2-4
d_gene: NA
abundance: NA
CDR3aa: CASSYSGAGQGIQYF
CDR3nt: TGTGCCAGCAGTTACTCAGGGGCAGGGCAAGGAATTCAGTACTTC

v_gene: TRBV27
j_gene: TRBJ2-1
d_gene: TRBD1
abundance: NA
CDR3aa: CASSSSGTAFYNEQFF
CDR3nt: TGTGCCAGCAGTTCTTCCGGGACAGCCTTTTACAATGAGCAGTTCTTC

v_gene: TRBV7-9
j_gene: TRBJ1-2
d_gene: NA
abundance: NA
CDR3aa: CASSLDAGLYGYTF
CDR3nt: TGTGCCAGCAGTCTGGATGCAGGACTCTATGGCTACACCTTC

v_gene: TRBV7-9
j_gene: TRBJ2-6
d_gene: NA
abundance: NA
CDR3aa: CASSSGDRGGANVLTF
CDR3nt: TGTGCCAGCAGCTCAGGGGATCGCGGAGGGGCCAACGTCCTGACTTTC

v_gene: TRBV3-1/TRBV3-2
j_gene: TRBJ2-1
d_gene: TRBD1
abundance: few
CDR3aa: CASSQDMGTGANEQFF
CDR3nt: TGTGCCAGCAGCCAAGATATGGGGACAGGGGCCAATGAGCAGTTCTTC

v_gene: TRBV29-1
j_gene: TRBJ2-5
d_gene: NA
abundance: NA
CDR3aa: CSVNGGQETQYF
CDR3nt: TGCAGCGTTAATGGGGGGCAAGAGACCCAGTACTTC

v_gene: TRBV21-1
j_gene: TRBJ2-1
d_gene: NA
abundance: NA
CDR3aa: CASTDRGQGNEQFF
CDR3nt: TGTGCCAGCACCGACCGAGGACAGGGCAATGAGCAGTTCTTC

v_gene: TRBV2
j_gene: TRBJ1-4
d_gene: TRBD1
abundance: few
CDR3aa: CASSRGTGENYEKLFF
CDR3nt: TGTGCCAGCAGCCGAGGGACAGGGGAAAATTATGAAAAACTGTTTTTT

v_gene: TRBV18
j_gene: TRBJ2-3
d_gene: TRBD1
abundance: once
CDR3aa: CASSYDRGTDTQYF
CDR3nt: TGTGCCAGCTCATACGACAGGGGCACAGATACGCAGTATTTT

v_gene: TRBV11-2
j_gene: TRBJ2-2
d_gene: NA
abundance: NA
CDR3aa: CASSGNLAGELFF
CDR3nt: TGTGCCAGCTCCGGGAATCTCGCCGGGGAGCTGTTTTTT

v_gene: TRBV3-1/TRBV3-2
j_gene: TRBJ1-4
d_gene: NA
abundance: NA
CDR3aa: CASSHRTVATNEKLFF
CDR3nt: TGTGCCAGCAGCCATCGTACGGTTGCAACTAATGAAAAACTGTTTTTT

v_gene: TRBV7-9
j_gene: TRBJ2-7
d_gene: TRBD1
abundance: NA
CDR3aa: CASSEPGQAPHEQYF
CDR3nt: TGTGCCAGCAGTGAACCGGGACAGGCGCCGCACGAGCAGTACTTC

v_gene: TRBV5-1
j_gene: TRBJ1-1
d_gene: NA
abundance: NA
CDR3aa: CASSRTQGREGEAFF
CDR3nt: TGCGCCAGCAGTCGGACGCAGGGGCGTGAAGGTGAAGCTTTCTTT

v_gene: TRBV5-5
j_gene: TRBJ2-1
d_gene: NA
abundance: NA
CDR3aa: CASSLEEVRYNEQFF
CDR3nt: TGTGCCAGCAGCCTAGAAGAAGTAAGGTACAATGAGCAGTTCTTC

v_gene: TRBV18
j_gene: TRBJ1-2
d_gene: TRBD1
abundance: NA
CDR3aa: CAGQGTNGYTF
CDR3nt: TGTGCTGGACAGGGAACTAATGGCTACACCTTC

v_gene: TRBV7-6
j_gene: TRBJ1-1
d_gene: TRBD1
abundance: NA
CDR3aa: CASSPLQGGNTEAFF
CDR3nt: TGTGCCAGCAGCCCACTACAGGGGGGGAACACTGAAGCTTTCTTT

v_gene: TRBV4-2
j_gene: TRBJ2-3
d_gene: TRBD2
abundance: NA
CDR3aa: CASSQDPAGALDTQYF
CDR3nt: TGTGCCAGCAGCCAAGATCCAGCGGGAGCTCTTGATACGCAGTATTTT

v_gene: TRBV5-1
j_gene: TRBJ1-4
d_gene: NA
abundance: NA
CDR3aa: CASSFTGSATNEKLFF
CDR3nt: TGCGCCAGCAGCTTTACAGGGTCCGCAACTAATGAAAAACTGTTTTTT

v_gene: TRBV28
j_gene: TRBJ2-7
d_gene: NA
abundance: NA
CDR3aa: CASSLGSFYEQYF
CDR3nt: TGTGCCAGCTCCCTGGGGAGCTTCTACGAGCAGTACTTC

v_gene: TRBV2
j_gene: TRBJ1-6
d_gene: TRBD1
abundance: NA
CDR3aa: CASSFRDRGNSPLHF
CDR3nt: TGTGCCAGCAGTTTCCGGGACAGGGGTAATTCACCCCTCCACTTT

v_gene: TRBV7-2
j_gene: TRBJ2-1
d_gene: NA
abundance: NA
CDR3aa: CASSPRGSSSYNEQFF
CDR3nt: TGTGCCAGCAGCCCTAGAGGCTCGAGCTCCTACAATGAGCAGTTCTTC

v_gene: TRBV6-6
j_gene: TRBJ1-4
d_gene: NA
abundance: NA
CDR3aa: CASPGEQNEKLFF
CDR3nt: TGTGCCAGCCCGGGTGAGCAGAATGAAAAACTGTTTTTT

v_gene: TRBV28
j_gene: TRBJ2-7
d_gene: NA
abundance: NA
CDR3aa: CASSARGYEQYF
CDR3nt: TGTGCCAGCAGCGCCAGGGGCTACGAGCAGTACTTC

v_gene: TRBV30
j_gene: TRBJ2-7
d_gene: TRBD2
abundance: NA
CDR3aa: CAWSAPFGGRALYEQYF
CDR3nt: TGTGCCTGGAGTGCCCCCTTTGGCGGGAGGGCCTTGTACGAGCAGTACTTC

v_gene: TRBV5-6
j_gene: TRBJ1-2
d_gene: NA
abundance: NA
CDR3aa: CASSLDYRTAGRRSYGYTF
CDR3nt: TGTGCCAGCAGCTTGGATTACAGGACAGCCGGGCGTCGGTCCTATGGCTACACCTTC

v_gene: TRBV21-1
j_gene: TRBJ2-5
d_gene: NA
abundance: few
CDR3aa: CASSRPGGAVETQYF
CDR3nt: TGTGCCAGCAGCAGACCCGGGGGGGCCGTAGAGACCCAGTACTTC